The rows below give T cell receptor beta chains drawn from one sample of a study of T cells in localized non-small cell lung cancer. The table came from immunoSEQ multiplex PCR; TCRdb's copy has only in-frame clones and leaves some out. Here the sample spans a few thousand clones, about 20% being singletons. The sample in question was lung tumor tissue, obtained before any cancer treatment. These receptor sequences come from a female donor aged 60 or older with stage I lung adenocarcinoma. Both conserved end residues are part of each CDR3. Size is omitted from some rows. Given values are once, few, many or a class for expanded clones.

abundance: few; v_gene: TRBV28; CDR3aa: CASSSPGLSYNEQFF
abundance: few; v_gene: TRBV29-1; CDR3aa: CSVFDRVETQYF
abundance: few; v_gene: TRBV28; CDR3aa: CASSRGYSGNTIYF
abundance: -; v_gene: TRBV11-3; CDR3aa: CASSLVGTRSNQPQHF
abundance: many; v_gene: TRBV11-3; CDR3aa: CASSLGGYYTEAFF
abundance: -; v_gene: TRBV30; CDR3aa: CAWSRRAGAQETQYF
abundance: -; v_gene: TRBV30; CDR3aa: CAWSRGDGEKLFF
abundance: -; v_gene: TRBV11-3; CDR3aa: CASSFQGVGETQYF
abundance: large; v_gene: TRBV11-3; CDR3aa: CASSWGGTFEETQYF
abundance: few; v_gene: TRBV4-1; CDR3aa: CASSQRFSGRPYNEQFF
abundance: -; v_gene: TRBV28; CDR3aa: CASSLSAGAGNTIYF
abundance: few; v_gene: TRBV11-3; CDR3aa: CASSLTSGTDTQYF
abundance: -; v_gene: TRBV10-2; CDR3aa: CASLTDSYGYTF
abundance: few; v_gene: TRBV2; CDR3aa: CASSVEGSANTGELFF
abundance: many; v_gene: TRBV6-1; CDR3aa: CASSEGQGFRDGYTF
abundance: -; v_gene: TRBV9; CDR3aa: CASSRGMNTEAFF
abundance: -; v_gene: TRBV29-1; CDR3aa: CSVGAQGRGYTF
abundance: -; v_gene: TRBV5-1; CDR3aa: CASSHSLAGATDTQYF
abundance: few; v_gene: TRBV11-3; CDR3aa: CASSLDTNTDTQYF
abundance: -; v_gene: TRBV5-1; CDR3aa: CASSQAGQPTGELFF
abundance: -; v_gene: TRBV6-8; CDR3aa: CASTKGTGHNYGYTF
abundance: -; v_gene: TRBV5-1; CDR3aa: CASSLKQVPGANVLTF
abundance: few; v_gene: TRBV9; CDR3aa: CASSLSTGDGNYGYTF
abundance: -; v_gene: TRBV19; CDR3aa: CASSIGSVPADTQYF
abundance: medium-sized; v_gene: TRBV6-8; CDR3aa: CASSDLGAYEQYF
abundance: -; v_gene: TRBV30; CDR3aa: CAWSVGERNEQFF
abundance: few; v_gene: TRBV28; CDR3aa: CASSPSGTATNYGYTF
abundance: -; v_gene: TRBV2; CDR3aa: CASSSRVGGYGNQPQHF
abundance: few; v_gene: TRBV9; CDR3aa: CASSDLRGDTGELFF
abundance: -; v_gene: TRBV30; CDR3aa: CAWKIGGGGYNEQFF
abundance: -; v_gene: TRBV30; CDR3aa: CAWFDRETQYF
abundance: medium-sized; v_gene: TRBV6-8; CDR3aa: CASSYWNTEAFF
abundance: few; v_gene: TRBV30; CDR3aa: CALPRGGFTNTGELFF
abundance: -; v_gene: TRBV7-1; CDR3aa: CASSLGPNSPLHF
abundance: few; v_gene: TRBV6-8; CDR3aa: CASRLAGGSYEQYF
abundance: -; v_gene: TRBV6-8; CDR3aa: CASSGQGNHSPLHF
abundance: once; v_gene: TRBV28; CDR3aa: CASNPSLGTSTDTQYF
abundance: few; v_gene: TRBV4-1; CDR3aa: CASSQDRGRGYYGYTF
abundance: few; v_gene: TRBV11-3; CDR3aa: CASSLGTGGNEQYF
abundance: -; v_gene: TRBV28; CDR3aa: CASSSPGTSMTDEQFF
abundance: -; v_gene: TRBV25-1; CDR3aa: CASRGGGSGNEQFF
abundance: few; v_gene: TRBV11-3; CDR3aa: CASSITQGTGNTIYF
abundance: -; v_gene: TRBV19; CDR3aa: CASSHKRDEQYF
abundance: -; v_gene: TRBV15; CDR3aa: CATSKILDRGSGNTIYF
abundance: -; v_gene: TRBV30; CDR3aa: CAWSLTGFYGYTF
abundance: large; v_gene: TRBV6-8; CDR3aa: CASKTGRLGNSPLHF
abundance: -; v_gene: TRBV19; CDR3aa: CASSPRGGGTDTQYF
abundance: -; v_gene: TRBV28; CDR3aa: CASALGAVAKNIQYF
abundance: few; v_gene: TRBV6-8; CDR3aa: CASSNPGYTQYF
abundance: -; v_gene: TRBV19; CDR3aa: CASSISGGKAKNIQYF
abundance: few; v_gene: TRBV30; CDR3aa: CAWSVDSTDTQYF